These T cell receptor beta chains were read from a single sample in a study of a mutant IDH1 vaccine in newly diagnosed glioma. Their cognate antigens are unknown. The assay was immunoSEQ multiplex PCR, and TCRdb's table has in-frame clones only and misses some. The data contain under 60,000 clones, over 75% of them singletons. The source was PBMCs, collected from a glioma patient whose treatment included an IDH1 peptide vaccine. The receptors shown here come from a woman in her thirties or forties with glioma. Some clones in this sample may be carry-over from other donors' samples. The CDR3 runs from the conserved cysteine through the conserved F or W. The order of the fields is clone size, V gene, J gene, CDR3 protein. Clone size is given for some rows only: seen once, a few or many times, or a class if the clone is expanded.

abundance: NA; v_gene: TRBV10-1; j_gene: TRBJ2-5; CDR3aa: CASSEGRLYQETQYF
abundance: NA; v_gene: TRBV5-1; j_gene: TRBJ1-1; CDR3aa: CASSYGRVQTEAFF
abundance: NA; v_gene: TRBV9; j_gene: TRBJ2-2; CDR3aa: CASSVPRPGELFF
abundance: NA; v_gene: TRBV2; j_gene: TRBJ1-5; CDR3aa: CASSRTGNQPQHF
abundance: NA; v_gene: TRBV6-1; j_gene: TRBJ2-7; CDR3aa: CASSEIRGGPYEQYF
abundance: NA; v_gene: TRBV5-1; j_gene: TRBJ2-7; CDR3aa: CASSLGGSSYEQYF
abundance: NA; v_gene: TRBV5-1; j_gene: TRBJ1-4; CDR3aa: CASSYYRSTNEKLFF
abundance: NA; v_gene: TRBV9; j_gene: TRBJ2-2; CDR3aa: CASSELAGGVGPGELFF
abundance: NA; v_gene: TRBV23-1; j_gene: TRBJ1-5; CDR3aa: CASSQRVRNSSRHQPQHF
abundance: NA; v_gene: TRBV5-1; j_gene: TRBJ2-5; CDR3aa: CASSGRTSGQQETQYF
abundance: NA; v_gene: TRBV27; j_gene: TRBJ2-7; CDR3aa: CASSLGPGTSGRAGYEQYF
abundance: NA; v_gene: TRBV10-1; j_gene: TRBJ2-7; CDR3aa: CASSGLVGREQYF
abundance: NA; v_gene: TRBV19; j_gene: TRBJ2-7; CDR3aa: CASKRQGRSYEQYF
abundance: NA; v_gene: TRBV19; j_gene: TRBJ2-2; CDR3aa: CASSDWRGTGELFF
abundance: NA; v_gene: TRBV7-2; j_gene: TRBJ1-5; CDR3aa: CASSNRRVASNQPQHF
abundance: NA; v_gene: TRBV14; j_gene: TRBJ1-2; CDR3aa: CASSQVGQGYTGGYTF
abundance: NA; v_gene: TRBV5-6; j_gene: TRBJ2-3; CDR3aa: CASSLERTTQYF
abundance: few; v_gene: TRBV7-2; j_gene: TRBJ1-2; CDR3aa: CASSLDRAWSYGYTF
abundance: NA; v_gene: TRBV10-3; j_gene: TRBJ2-5; CDR3aa: CAISFTAAQETQYF
abundance: NA; v_gene: TRBV7-8; j_gene: TRBJ2-6; CDR3aa: CASSLVFDRRSGANVLTF
abundance: few; v_gene: TRBV29-1; j_gene: TRBJ1-4; CDR3aa: CSVDLTGSQKLFF
abundance: NA; v_gene: TRBV7-2; j_gene: TRBJ2-7; CDR3aa: CASSLPRGEQYF
abundance: NA; v_gene: TRBV9; j_gene: TRBJ2-3; CDR3aa: CASSVDGDRGDTQYF
abundance: once; v_gene: TRBV6-1; j_gene: TRBJ1-3; CDR3aa: CASSESVQRSSGNTIYF
abundance: once; v_gene: TRBV6-1; j_gene: TRBJ2-1; CDR3aa: CASRAYRGNEQFF
abundance: NA; v_gene: TRBV7-2; j_gene: TRBJ2-5; CDR3aa: CASSPTSGGTQETQYF
abundance: few; v_gene: TRBV30; j_gene: TRBJ2-3; CDR3aa: CAWSWTSGGVSTDTQYF
abundance: NA; v_gene: TRBV11-2; j_gene: TRBJ2-7; CDR3aa: CASVGPSYEQYF
abundance: NA; v_gene: TRBV18; j_gene: TRBJ1-4; CDR3aa: CASSRGLSGEKLFF
abundance: NA; v_gene: TRBV4-3; j_gene: TRBJ1-2; CDR3aa: CASSQEGQTVSNYGYTF
abundance: NA; v_gene: TRBV7-2; j_gene: TRBJ2-7; CDR3aa: CASSRNRAGEQYF
abundance: few; v_gene: TRBV7-9; j_gene: TRBJ2-1; CDR3aa: CASSFRVGGINEQFF
abundance: once; v_gene: TRBV6-5; j_gene: TRBJ2-7; CDR3aa: CASSSRPGAREQYF
abundance: NA; v_gene: TRBV7-2; j_gene: TRBJ2-7; CDR3aa: CASSLNLAGGPYEQYF
abundance: NA; v_gene: TRBV19; j_gene: TRBJ2-7; CDR3aa: CASSMMGRYEQYF
abundance: once; v_gene: TRBV5-6; j_gene: TRBJ2-7; CDR3aa: CASSPGLAAYEQYF
abundance: NA; v_gene: TRBV18; j_gene: TRBJ1-1; CDR3aa: CASSPGRGMGSEAFF